The clone carrying this TCR beta chain was recorded only once. The target antigen is unknown. The sample belongs to a study of CD8 T cell repertoires and HIV-1 epitope variants. TCRdb keeps only in-frame clones here, not all; method: immunoSEQ multiplex PCR. The data show around 5,100 clones, roughly 65% seen once. The V segment lost 6 bases and the J segment 4 bases; nucleotides outside the gene matches: 5. This CDR3 has 14 amino acids. Germline V gene data show CDR1 as SNHLY and CDR2 as FYNNEI. The clonotype originates from a male donor with HIV. The sequenced material came from cultured CD8+ T cells derived from PBMCs. This chain links TRBV2 with TRBJ2-5, with 10 bases lining up with TRBD2. Written as DNA, the CDR3 is TGTGCCAGCAGCCCTAGCGGGAGTGGAGAGACCCAGTACTTC. Amino acid sequence: CASSPSGSGETQYF.